The clone carrying this T cell receptor beta chain occurred a few times. This entry belongs to a study of Ad26.COV2.S vaccination and SARS-CoV-2 variants. Assay used: immunoSEQ multiplex PCR; TCRdb lists only in-frame clones, some missing. The repertoire holds about 180,000 clones, 87% seen once, with 5.9% in the top ten. V lost 0 bases, J lost 2 bases, and 14 bases lay in between. Per the germline V gene, CDR1 is LGHDT and CDR2 is YNNKEL (reference sequence). CDR3 length: 16 amino acids. J is TRBJ2-7 and V is TRBV3-1 (or the pseudogene TRBV3-2); D unclear. The clonotype was recovered from a human donor who had recovered from COVID-19. The specimen comprised peripheral blood, sampled after recovery from COVID-19. This chain's CDR3 is CASSQDSSTGTYEQYF. The CDR3 DNA follows: TGTGCCAGCAGCCAAGATAGTAGTACGGGTACCTACGAGCAGTACTTC.